The T cell receptor beta chain under discussion was sequenced for a study of blood T cell repertoires in COVID-19. Whole-study context: Acute-phase and convalescent COVID-19 samples originated in the United States, Italy and Spain.

This clone occurred once. The protocol was immunoSEQ multiplex PCR, while the TCRdb copy is restricted to in-frame clones and leaves out a portion. The sample includes approximately 250,000 clones, around 84% of them seen just once. V was cut by 3 bases and J by 0 bases, with 12 bases left in between. CDR1 is MGHDK, CDR2 SYGVNS, per germline. The CDR3 loop spans 16 amino acids. The sequence came from a man aged 35 to 55 with acute or convalescent COVID-19. This sequence joins TRBV25-1 and TRBJ1-3; D not resolved. Sequenced material: peripheral blood. CDR3 coding DNA: TGTGCCAGCAGTGAGGGCCGACGGTACTCTGGAAACACCATATATTTT. Protein product: CASSEGRRYSGNTIYF.